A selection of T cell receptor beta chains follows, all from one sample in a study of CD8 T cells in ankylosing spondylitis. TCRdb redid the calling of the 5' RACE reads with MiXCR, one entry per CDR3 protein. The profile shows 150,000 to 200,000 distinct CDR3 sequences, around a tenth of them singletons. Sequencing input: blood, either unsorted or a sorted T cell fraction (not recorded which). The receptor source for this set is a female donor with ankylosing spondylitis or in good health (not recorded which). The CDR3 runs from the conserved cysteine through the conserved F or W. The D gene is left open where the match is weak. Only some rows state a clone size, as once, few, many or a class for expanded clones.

CDR3 DNA: TGTGCCAGCAGCGGGGACGGGGGCGCGTCAGAGACCCAGTACTTC
CDR3 protein: CASSGDGGASETQYF
V gene: TRBV13
J gene: TRBJ2-5
clone size: few
D gene: .

CDR3 DNA: TGCGCCAGCACCCAAAGCAAGGGGTTGGACACTGAAGCTTTCTTT
CDR3 protein: CASTQSKGLDTEAFF
V gene: TRBV4-3
J gene: TRBJ1-1
clone size: few
D gene: .

CDR3 DNA: TGCAGTGCCATGATGGGGACAAGATACGAGCAGTACTTC
CDR3 protein: CSAMMGTRYEQYF
V gene: TRBV20-1
J gene: TRBJ2-7
clone size: .
D gene: .

CDR3 DNA: TGTGCCACCAGTGAATCCGGACTAGCGGGAGACACAGATACGCAGTATTTT
CDR3 protein: CATSESGLAGDTDTQYF
V gene: TRBV24-1
J gene: TRBJ2-3
clone size: .
D gene: TRBD2

CDR3 DNA: TGCGCCAGCAGCCTTCCGCAGGTTCCTCGAGGCGGCTACACCTTC
CDR3 protein: CASSLPQVPRGGYTF
V gene: TRBV4-1
J gene: TRBJ1-2
clone size: .
D gene: .

CDR3 DNA: TGTGCCAGCATGGAGGGGAGAGGGACTCACAGCAATGAGCAGTTCTTC
CDR3 protein: CASMEGRGTHSNEQFF
V gene: TRBV9
J gene: TRBJ2-1
clone size: .
D gene: .

CDR3 DNA: TGCAGCGCCCTAGATTCCCAATCCCTCTTTGGAAACACCATATATTTT
CDR3 protein: CSALDSQSLFGNTIYF
V gene: TRBV29-1
J gene: TRBJ1-3
clone size: few
D gene: .

CDR3 DNA: TGTGCCAGCAGCAGGACTAGCGGGATGGGCACAGATACGCAGTATTTT
CDR3 protein: CASSRTSGMGTDTQYF
V gene: TRBV2
J gene: TRBJ2-3
clone size: many
D gene: TRBD2

CDR3 DNA: TGTGCCAGCGGGTTTGACGGGTTAGCTGAAGCTTTCTTT
CDR3 protein: CASGFDGLAEAFF
V gene: TRBV6-6
J gene: TRBJ1-1
clone size: .
D gene: .

CDR3 DNA: TGCAGCGCCCTAGGCGGGAGCCTCTTCGAGCAGTACTTC
CDR3 protein: CSALGGSLFEQYF
V gene: TRBV29-1
J gene: TRBJ2-7
clone size: many
D gene: TRBD2

CDR3 DNA: TGCAGTGCTAGAGATGGGGCGGGAGGCTACGAGCAGTACTTC
CDR3 protein: CSARDGAGGYEQYF
V gene: TRBV20-1
J gene: TRBJ2-7
clone size: many
D gene: TRBD2

CDR3 DNA: TGTGCCAGCACCCCCCTCGGGGGGACCACAGATACGCAGTATTTT
CDR3 protein: CASTPLGGTTDTQYF
V gene: TRBV2
J gene: TRBJ2-3
clone size: .
D gene: TRBD2

CDR3 DNA: TGTGCCAGCAGCCAAGGGCTAGCGGGAGAGAAACATGAGCAGTTCTTC
CDR3 protein: CASSQGLAGEKHEQFF
V gene: TRBV3-1
J gene: TRBJ2-1
clone size: .
D gene: TRBD2

CDR3 DNA: TGTGCCAGCAGCTTAGTTCCAGGGGATACGCAGTATTTT
CDR3 protein: CASSLVPGDTQYF
V gene: TRBV7-8
J gene: TRBJ2-3
clone size: .
D gene: .

CDR3 DNA: TGTGCCAGCAGCGGTATCGGGACCGGGCGAAGTGAAAAACTGTTTTTT
CDR3 protein: CASSGIGTGRSEKLFF
V gene: TRBV7-6
J gene: TRBJ1-4
clone size: .
D gene: .

CDR3 DNA: TGTGCCAGCAGTGAGGAGCGGACATCCGGGACTAGATCAGATACGCAGTATTTT
CDR3 protein: CASSEERTSGTRSDTQYF
V gene: TRBV2
J gene: TRBJ2-3
clone size: many
D gene: TRBD2

CDR3 DNA: TGTGCCAGCATCCCCGCCGGCGACGCCTCCCCTCATGAGCAGTTCTTC
CDR3 protein: CASIPAGDASPHEQFF
V gene: TRBV28
J gene: TRBJ2-1
clone size: few
D gene: .

CDR3 DNA: TGCGCCAGCAGGCCCGGAGGGAAGGGGATTATATCGATGGAGACCCAGTACTTC
CDR3 protein: CASRPGGKGIISMETQYF
V gene: TRBV5-1
J gene: TRBJ2-5
clone size: few
D gene: .

CDR3 DNA: TGTGCCAGTAGTCCCCTAGGCACATCCAATCCCTTCAATGAGCAGTTCTTC
CDR3 protein: CASSPLGTSNPFNEQFF
V gene: TRBV19
J gene: TRBJ2-1
clone size: .
D gene: .

CDR3 DNA: TGCAGTGCTAGAGATCGGGTGACCGGGACTAGTATTTTTGAGCAGTTCTTC
CDR3 protein: CSARDRVTGTSIFEQFF
V gene: TRBV20-1
J gene: TRBJ2-1
clone size: few
D gene: TRBD2

CDR3 DNA: TGTGCCAGCAGTTCTCATAAATACGAGCAGTACTTC
CDR3 protein: CASSSHKYEQYF
V gene: TRBV27
J gene: TRBJ2-7
clone size: few
D gene: .

CDR3 DNA: TGTGCCAGCAGCGCGGGCCCGGCCAATGAGCAGTTCTTC
CDR3 protein: CASSAGPANEQFF
V gene: TRBV7-3
J gene: TRBJ2-1
clone size: .
D gene: .

CDR3 DNA: TGTGCCACCAGCAGTCAGCGGGAGGGCCTTTCCCAAGAGACCCAGTACTTC
CDR3 protein: CATSSQREGLSQETQYF
V gene: TRBV15
J gene: TRBJ2-5
clone size: many
D gene: TRBD2

CDR3 DNA: TGTGCCAGCAGCGCCGGGACTAGCGGGAGCAATGAGCAGTTCTTC
CDR3 protein: CASSAGTSGSNEQFF
V gene: TRBV9
J gene: TRBJ2-1
clone size: many
D gene: TRBD2

CDR3 DNA: TGTGCCAGCAGAAACTGGGGACAGGACTACGAGCAGTACTTC
CDR3 protein: CASRNWGQDYEQYF
V gene: TRBV2
J gene: TRBJ2-7
clone size: .
D gene: TRBD1

CDR3 DNA: TGTGCCAGCAGCCAGATAGCGGGCCTGACCTCCTACGAGCAGTACTTC
CDR3 protein: CASSQIAGLTSYEQYF
V gene: TRBV14
J gene: TRBJ2-7
clone size: .
D gene: TRBD2

CDR3 DNA: TGTGCCAGCAGCCTAGGCTCCAGGGCTAACTATGGCTACACCTTC
CDR3 protein: CASSLGSRANYGYTF
V gene: TRBV7-2
J gene: TRBJ1-2
clone size: .
D gene: .

CDR3 DNA: TGCAGCGTTGAAGGGGTGGCGGGAGGTACCTACAATGAGCAGTTCTTC
CDR3 protein: CSVEGVAGGTYNEQFF
V gene: TRBV29-1
J gene: TRBJ2-1
clone size: many
D gene: TRBD2